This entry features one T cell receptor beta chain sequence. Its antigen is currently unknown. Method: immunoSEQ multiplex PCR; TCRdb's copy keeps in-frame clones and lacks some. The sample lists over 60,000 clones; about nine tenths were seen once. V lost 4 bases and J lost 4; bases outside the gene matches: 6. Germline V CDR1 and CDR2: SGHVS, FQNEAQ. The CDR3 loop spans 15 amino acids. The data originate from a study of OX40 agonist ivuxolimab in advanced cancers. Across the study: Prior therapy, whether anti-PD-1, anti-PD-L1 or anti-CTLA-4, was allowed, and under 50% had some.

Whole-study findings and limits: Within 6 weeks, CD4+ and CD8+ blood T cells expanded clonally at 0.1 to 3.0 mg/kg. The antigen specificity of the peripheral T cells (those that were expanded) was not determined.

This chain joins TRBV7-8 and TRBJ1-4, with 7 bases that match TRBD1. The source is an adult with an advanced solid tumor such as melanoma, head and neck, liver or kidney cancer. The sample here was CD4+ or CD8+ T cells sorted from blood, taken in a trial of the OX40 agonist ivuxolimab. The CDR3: CASSYSQGLNEKLFF. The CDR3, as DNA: TGTGCCAGCAGCTATTCACAGGGGCTTAATGAAAAACTGTTTTTT.